One sample yielded the 14 T cell receptor beta chains listed below, sequenced in a study of blood T cell repertoires in COVID-19. Clones were sequenced by immunoSEQ multiplex PCR, and TCRdb holds only the in-frame ones, with some missing. The table lists about 150,000 clones, roughly 83% of them singletons, with 9% to 13% in the top ten. Sequences were obtained from peripheral blood. The receptors shown here come from a woman aged 60 to 75 with COVID-19, enrolled during active disease.

There are a few counts of this clone. This rearrangement joins TRBV18 to TRBJ2-4; TRBD2 agrees at 7 bases. Germline V CDR1 and CDR2: KGHSH, LQKENI. The CDR3 covers 15 residues. V trimming: 8 bases; J trimming: 9 bases; junction bases outside the gene matches: 16. CDR3 protein: CASALSGGSQGIQYF. CDR3 nucleotides: TGTGCCAGCGCTCTGTCGGGGGGTTCCCAGGGCATTCAGTACTTC.

This clone has just a few counts. The chain employs TRBV11-2 and TRBJ2-1, with 8 bases that match TRBD2. After removal of 3 bases from V and 15 bases from J, the junction contained 7 bases not matched to a gene. The germline V gene has CDR1 SGHAT and CDR2 FQNNGV. The CDR3 loop spans 12 amino acids. The CDR3 DNA follows: TGTGCCAGCAGCTTGGCGGGGGGCCAAAGGTTCTTC. It yields the protein CASSLAGGQRFF.

This chain joins TRBV11-2 and TRBJ1-2, with 8 bases identical to TRBD1. CDR3 length equals 16 residues. The ends lost 5 bases at V and 7 bases at J; junction bases unmatched: 15. The germline gives CDR1 SGHAT, CDR2 FQNNGV. CDR3 loop: CASSLSLGRGLGGYTF. DNA for the CDR3: TGTGCCAGCAGCCTATCCCTCGGCAGGGGGCTCGGTGGCTACACCTTC.

The J gene is TRBJ2-5, the V gene TRBV11-2; D remains ambiguous. The length of the CDR3 is 12 residues. With 2 bases removed from V and 5 bases from J, the gap between germline ends came to 6 bases. Per the germline V gene, CDR1 is SGHAT and CDR2 is FQNNGV. In DNA, the CDR3 is TGTGCCAGCAGCTTAATGAGCGAGACCCAGTACTTC. Translated: CASSLMSETQYF.

The rearrangement uses TRBV19 and TRBJ1-1; D possibly corresponds to TRBD1 (6 bases). The CDR3 spans 14 residues. The germline CDR1 and CDR2 sequences are LNHDA and SQIVND (reference sequence). The ends were cut back, 2 bases at V and 4 bases at J, with 11 bases in the middle. The CDR3 sequence: CASSINRVSTEAFF. The DNA for the CDR3 is TGTGCCAGTAGTATAAACAGGGTTAGCACTGAAGCTTTCTTT.

The chain couples TRBV7-2 to TRBJ2-1; a possible D gene is TRBD1 (6 bases). Germline CDR1 and CDR2: SGHTA and FQGNSA. V lost 6 bases, J lost 8 bases, and 11 bases lay in between. The CDR3 totals 12 residues. The CDR3 bases are TGTGCCAGCAGTCCTGACAGGTATGAGCAGTTCTTC. It yields the protein CASSPDRYEQFF.

The chain has TRBV7-9 and TRBJ2-3; 7 positions match TRBD1. The CDR3 consists of 16 residues. Losses at the gene ends were 5 bases for V and 1 base for J; bases not matched to a gene: 9. From germline, CDR1 is SEHNR and CDR2 FQNEAQ (reference sequence). This CDR3 is CASSPQTGWGTDTQYF. In nucleotides, the CDR3 is TGTGCCAGCAGCCCTCAGACAGGGTGGGGCACAGATACGCAGTATTTT.

This clone was counted between two and nine times. This chain joins TRBV5-1 and TRBJ1-5; D call uncertain. Germline V gives CDR1 SGHRS, CDR2 YFSETQ. Trimming took off 0 bases at V and 3 bases at J, with 7 bases between the two ends. This CDR3 region has 14 residues. The CDR3 DNA follows: TGCGCCAGCAGCTTGGGACACCCCAATCAGCCCCAGCATTTT. It codes for CASSLGHPNQPQHF. The whole variable domain, filled in from reference TRBV5-1 and TRBJ1-5, reads KAGVTQTPRYLIKTRGQQVTLSCSPISGHRSVSWYQQTPGQGLQFLFEYFSETQRNKGNFPGRFSGRQFSNSRSEMNVSTLELGDSALYLCASSLGHPNQPQHFGDGTRLSIL.

The rearrangement uses TRBV19 and TRBJ2-7; 7 nucleotides match TRBD1. CDR1 LNHDA and CDR2 SQIVND come from the germline V gene (reference sequence). V was clipped by 3 bases and J by 12 bases; unmatched bases: 11. The CDR3 loop spans 13 amino acids. The CDR3: CASSISVWDSMYF. The CDR3 DNA sequence: TGTGCCAGTAGTATTAGTGTATGGGACAGTATGTACTTC. The full variable domain, rest sourced from reference TRBV19 and TRBJ2-7, is DGGITQSPKYLFRKEGQNVTLSCEQNLNHDAMYWYRQDPGQGLRLIYYSQIVNDFQKGDIAEGYSVSREKKESFPLTVTSAQKNPTAFYLCASSISVWDSMYFGPGTRLTVT.

CDR3 nucleotides: TGCGCCAGCAGCCCCGGTGCAGGGGGGTACGAGCAGTACTTC. Protein product: CASSPGAGGYEQYF. The chain links TRBV5-1 to TRBJ2-7; D might be TRBD1 (7 bases). The V end lost 4 bases, the J end lost 4 bases, and 15 bases lay between the germline ends. The germline CDR1 and CDR2 sequences are SGHRS and YFSETQ. The CDR3 sequence is 14 residues long.

V and J are TRBV5-1 and TRBJ2-2; D remains unclear. The V gene's germline CDR1 is SGHRS and CDR2 YFSETQ. V gave up 0 bases and J gave up 6 bases, with 15 bases separating them. CDR3 length: 16 residues. The chain's CDR3 is CASSLASLTLSGELFF. Here the CDR3 DNA reads TGCGCCAGCAGCTTGGCCAGTCTTACGTTATCCGGGGAGCTGTTTTTT.

This clone was detected once. The gene calls are TRBV11-2 and TRBJ1-1, with TRBD1 matching 8 bases. CDR3 length: 15 amino acids. Germline CDR1 SGHAT, CDR2 FQNNGV. J lost 4 bases, V lost 4 bases, and 8 bases had no gene match. The CDR3 nucleotides read TGTGCCAGCAGCTCAGAGATCGGACAGGGCACTGAAGCTTTCTTT. Its protein is CASSSEIGQGTEAFF.

The DNA of the CDR3 is TGTGCTAGTGGCTCCGGACAGGGGAGGTCACCCCTCCACTTT. Translation: CASGSGQGRSPLHF. V is TRBV12-5 and J is TRBJ1-6; 9 bases fit TRBD1. Germline CDR1 reads LGHNT; CDR2 reads FRNRAP. The CDR3 totals 14 residues. Trimming cost V 6 bases and J 10 bases; bases outside gene matches: 7.

The chain carries TRBV5-1 and TRBJ1-1; D may be TRBD1 (6 bases). The V and J ends lost 1 base and 1 base respectively, with 11 bases between them. The CDR3 runs 15 residues. Germline V gene data show CDR1 as SGHRS and CDR2 as YFSETQ. The CDR3 reads CASSLLGHENTEAFF. The CDR3 DNA reads as TGCGCCAGCAGCTTGCTGGGACATGAGAACACTGAAGCTTTCTTT.